The 15 T cell receptor beta chains given below trace back to one sample, sequenced in a study of T-cell memory formation after mild COVID-19. TCRdb re-called the 5' RACE reads with MiXCR, one entry per CDR3 protein. Here the sample spans about 140,000 distinct CDR3 sequences, almost 25% being singletons. Sequences were obtained from PBMCs or a T cell subset sorted from them (not recorded which). The receptors were gathered from an adult woman who had mild COVID-19 (a few samples of this study predate the infection). Cell type and time point are not known.

This clonotype was seen more than once but under ten times. This chain links TRBV29-1 with TRBJ2-3; D remains ambiguous. With 7 bases removed from V and 8 bases from J, the gap between germline ends came to 10 bases. Germline V gene sequence: CDR1 SQVTM, CDR2 ANQGSEA. This CDR3 has 10 residues. CDR3 coding DNA: TGCAGCGCCTATACGGGTACGCAGTATTTT. Amino acid sequence: CSAYTGTQYF.

V gene TRBV6-2 or TRBV6-3 combines with J gene TRBJ1-5; D is unclear. The CDR3 has 14 amino acids. V dropped 2 bases and J dropped 1 base, with 6 bases sitting between them. In germline, CDR1 is MNHEY, CDR2 SVGEGT. Here the CDR3 reads CASSYGASNQPQHF. CDR3 DNA sequence: TGTGCCAGCAGTTACGGAGCAAGCAATCAGCCCCAGCATTTT.

This clonotype showed up just a few times. This chain joins TRBV4-2 and TRBJ2-1; D remains ambiguous. CDR1 and CDR2 from the germline V gene are LGHNA and YNFKEQ. The CDR3 has 12 amino acids. V shed 1 base and J shed 5 bases, with 3 bases lying between them. CDR3 bases: TGTGCCAGCAGCCAAGCCGACAATGAGCAGTTCTTC. Translation gives CASSQADNEQFF.

This clonotype was found a few times. The chain couples TRBV6-5 to TRBJ2-7; D gene unclear. This CDR3 contains 11 residues. Trimming took off 2 bases at V and 9 bases at J, with 8 bases between the two ends. Germline values: CDR1 MNHEY, CDR2 SVGAGI. The CDR3: CASSYGVGQYF. CDR3 nucleotides: TGTGCCAGCAGTTACGGGGTCGGGCAGTACTTC.

There are a few counts of this clonotype. The rearrangement links TRBV27 to TRBJ1-1; no definite D call. Germline assignment: CDR1 MNHEY and CDR2 SMNVEV (reference sequence). Trimming pared 5 bases from V and 1 base from J, leaving 11 bases between. The CDR3 is 14 amino acids. In DNA, the CDR3 is TGTGCCAGCAGTGAACTGGAGAGGAACACTGAAGCTTTCTTT. Translation gives CASSELERNTEAFF.

Only a few counts were recorded for this clonotype. This chain uses TRBV27 with TRBJ2-7; D perhaps matches TRBD2 (7 bases). This CDR3 spans 15 amino acids. Trimming took off 6 bases at V and 3 bases at J, with 18 bases between the two ends. Germline values: CDR1 MNHEY, CDR2 SMNVEV (reference sequence). CDR3 sequence reads: CASSSGRGIRYEQYF. The DNA of the CDR3 is TGTGCCAGCAGCTCGGGGAGGGGGATCCGCTACGAGCAGTACTTC.

This clonotype has only a few counts. The chain joins TRBV7-6 to TRBJ2-2, with a tentative D call TRBD2 (5 bases). The germline V gene has CDR1 SGHVS and CDR2 FNYEAQ. The ends were cut back, 2 bases at V and 5 bases at J, with 15 bases in the middle. CDR3 length: 16 residues. CDR3 nucleotide sequence: TGTGCCAGCAGCTTACCGACCGGGGAAAGTACCGGGGAGCTGTTTTTT. Its translation: CASSLPTGESTGELFF.

About this clonotype: At one boundary the junction diverges from the germline segment, which might be a read error. The chain carries TRBV18 and TRBJ2-7; 12 bases are shared with TRBD1. In germline, CDR1 is KGHSH, CDR2 LQKENI. The CDR3 has 15 residues. CDR3 region: CARSPPGQGAYEQYF. The DNA of the CDR3 is TGTGCCCGCTCACCACCGGGACAGGGGGCTTACGAGCAGTACTTC.

The chain carries TRBV7-6 and TRBJ1-5; D ambiguous. The V end was cut by 4 bases, the J end by 4 bases, with 8 bases between. The CDR3 totals 13 residues. Germline assignment: CDR1 SGHVS and CDR2 FNYEAQ. The CDR3 sequence is CASSSELNQPQHF. In DNA form, the CDR3 reads TGTGCCAGCAGCTCAGAGTTAAATCAGCCCCAGCATTTT.

This chain uses TRBV29-1 with TRBJ1-2; 12 bases agree with TRBD1. V lost 3 bases to trimming and J lost 8 bases; unmatched junction nucleotides: 10. CDR1 is SQVTM, CDR2 ANQGSEA, per germline. This CDR3 is built from 15 residues. This chain's CDR3 is CSVDPLGTGGEGYTF. The CDR3 bases are TGCAGCGTTGACCCCCTAGGGACAGGGGGCGAGGGCTACACCTTC.

This clonotype was picked up a small number of times. J is TRBJ2-5 and V is TRBV12-3 or TRBV12-4; 7 nucleotides align to TRBD2. This CDR3 has 13 amino acids. The V and J ends lost 4 bases and 2 bases, in that order; junction bases with no gene match: 1. The CDR3 coding sequence is TGTGCCAGCAGTTGGGGGGGACAAGAGACCCAGTACTTC. As protein: CASSWGGQETQYF.

V and J are TRBV10-3 and TRBJ2-7; TRBD2 is a possible D gene (6 bases). Germline V gene data show CDR1 as ENHRY and CDR2 as SYGVKD. The CDR3 totals 14 residues. V dropped 5 bases and J dropped 6 bases, with 17 bases sitting between them. Here the CDR3 DNA reads TGTGCCATCAGTTCCGGGCCCCGGGAGATCGAGCAGTACTTC. Amino acid sequence: CAISSGPREIEQYF.

V usage is TRBV7-8 and J usage is TRBJ2-7; 11 positions match TRBD1. Per the germline V gene, CDR1 is SGHVS and CDR2 is FQNEAQ. Trimming removed 6 bases from V and 4 bases from J; junction bases left unmatched: 8. This CDR3 has 15 residues. Here the CDR3 reads CASSFWGTGGYEQYF. CDR3 DNA sequence: TGTGCCAGCAGTTTCTGGGGGACAGGGGGATACGAGCAGTACTTC.

The chain is built from TRBV4-1 and TRBJ2-2, with 9 bases aligning to TRBD2. The CDR3 consists of 17 residues. With V trimmed by 1 base and J by 6 bases, 9 bases remained unmatched. Germline CDR1 MGHRA, CDR2 YSYEKL. The CDR3 DNA sequence: TGCGCCAGCAGCCAAGGACCGAGCGGGGGGCCCTCCGGGGAGCTGTTTTTT. Translating it yields CASSQGPSGGPSGELFF.

The rearrangement uses TRBV4-1 and TRBJ2-6, with 7 positions matching TRBD1. Germline trimming cut 3 bases from V and 0 bases from J; bases unmatched to any gene: 5. Germline loops: CDR1 MGHRA, CDR2 YSYEKL. CDR3 length equals 17 residues. This chain's CDR3 is CASSHWTGSSGANVLTF. The CDR3 DNA follows: TGCGCCAGCAGCCACTGGACAGGAAGCTCTGGGGCCAACGTCCTGACTTTC.